This T cell receptor beta chain was recorded in a study of cytomegalovirus exposure and HLA in healthy donors. Germline loops: CDR1 SGHTA, CDR2 FQGNSA. Trimming took 5 bases from V and 4 from J; bases not matched to a gene: 3. The CDR3 contains 14 residues. The PCR employed 60 Vbeta primers together with 13 Jbeta primers. TCRdb's table, derived via immunoSEQ multiplex PCR, lists solely in-frame clones and lacks some. The sample shows 200,000 or so clones, roughly 80% of them seen only once. The chain carries TRBV7-2 and TRBJ1-4; 8 bases are a match to TRBD1. The sequence derives from a man aged 40-55 years in good health and CMV-seropositive. The specimen sequenced was PBMCs. The CDR3 coding sequence is TGTGCCAGCAGCCCCGACAGGGGTAATGAAAAACTGTTTTTT. Translated, it gives CASSPDRGNEKLFF.